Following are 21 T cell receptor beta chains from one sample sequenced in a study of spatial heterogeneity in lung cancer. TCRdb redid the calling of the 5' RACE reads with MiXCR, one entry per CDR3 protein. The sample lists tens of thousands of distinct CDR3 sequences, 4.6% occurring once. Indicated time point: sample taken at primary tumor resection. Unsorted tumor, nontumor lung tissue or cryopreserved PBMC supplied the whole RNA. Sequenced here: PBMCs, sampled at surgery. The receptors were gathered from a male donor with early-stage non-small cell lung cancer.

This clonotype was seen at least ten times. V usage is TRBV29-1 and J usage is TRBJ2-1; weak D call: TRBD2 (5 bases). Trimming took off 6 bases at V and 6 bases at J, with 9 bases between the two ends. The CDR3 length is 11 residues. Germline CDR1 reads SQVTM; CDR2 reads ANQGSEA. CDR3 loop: CSVPRGNEQFF. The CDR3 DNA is TGCAGCGTCCCCCGGGGCAATGAGCAGTTCTTC.

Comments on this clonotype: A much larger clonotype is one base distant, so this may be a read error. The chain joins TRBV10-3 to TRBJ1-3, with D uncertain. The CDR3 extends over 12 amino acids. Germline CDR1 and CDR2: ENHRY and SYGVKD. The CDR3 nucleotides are TGTACCATCGAAAACTCTGGAAACACCATATATTTT. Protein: CTIENSGNTIYF.

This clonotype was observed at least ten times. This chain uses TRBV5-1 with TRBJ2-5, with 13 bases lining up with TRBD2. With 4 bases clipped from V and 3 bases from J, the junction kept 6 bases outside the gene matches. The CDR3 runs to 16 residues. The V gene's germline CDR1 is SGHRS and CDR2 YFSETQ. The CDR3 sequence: CASSNRLAGGKETQYF. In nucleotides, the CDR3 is TGCGCCAGCAGCAACCGACTAGCGGGAGGAAAAGAGACCCAGTACTTC.

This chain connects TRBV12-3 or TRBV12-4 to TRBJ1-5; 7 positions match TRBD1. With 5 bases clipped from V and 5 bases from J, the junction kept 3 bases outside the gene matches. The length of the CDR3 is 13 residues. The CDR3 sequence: CASSGTADQPQHF. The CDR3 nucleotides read TGTGCCAGCAGTGGGACAGCGGATCAGCCCCAGCATTTT.

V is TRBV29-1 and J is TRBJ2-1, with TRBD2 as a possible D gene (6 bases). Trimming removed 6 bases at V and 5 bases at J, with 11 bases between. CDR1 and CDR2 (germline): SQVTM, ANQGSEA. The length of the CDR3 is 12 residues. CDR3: CSVPGLHNEQFF. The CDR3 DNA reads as TGCAGCGTCCCGGGACTCCACAATGAGCAGTTCTTC.

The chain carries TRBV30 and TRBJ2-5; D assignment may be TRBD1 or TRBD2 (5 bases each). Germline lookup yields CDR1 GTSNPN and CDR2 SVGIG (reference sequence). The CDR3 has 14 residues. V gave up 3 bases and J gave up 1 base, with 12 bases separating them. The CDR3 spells CAWSLSGTQETQYF. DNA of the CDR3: TGTGCCTGGAGCCTATCCGGGACCCAAGAGACCCAGTACTTC.

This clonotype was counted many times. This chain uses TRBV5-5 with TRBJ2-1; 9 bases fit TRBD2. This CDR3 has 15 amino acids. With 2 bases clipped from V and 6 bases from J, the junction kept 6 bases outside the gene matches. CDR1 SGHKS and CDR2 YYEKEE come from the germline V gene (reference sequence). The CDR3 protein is CASSFLAGTFNEQFF. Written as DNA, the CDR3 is TGTGCCAGCAGCTTTCTAGCGGGGACCTTCAATGAGCAGTTCTTC.

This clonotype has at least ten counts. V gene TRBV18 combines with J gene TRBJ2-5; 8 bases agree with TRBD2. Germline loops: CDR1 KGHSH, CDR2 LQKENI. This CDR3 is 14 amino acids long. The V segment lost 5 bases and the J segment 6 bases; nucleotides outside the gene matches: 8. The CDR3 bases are TGTGCCAGCTCAGTAGGGACTAGTACAAAGACCCAGTACTTC. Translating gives CASSVGTSTKTQYF. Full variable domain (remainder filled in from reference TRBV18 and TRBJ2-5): NAGVMQNPRHLVRRRGQEARLRCSPMKGHSHVYWYRQLPEEGLKFMVYLQKENIIDESGMPKERFSAEFPKEGPSILRIQQVVRGDSAAYFCASSVGTSTKTQYFGPGTRLLVL.

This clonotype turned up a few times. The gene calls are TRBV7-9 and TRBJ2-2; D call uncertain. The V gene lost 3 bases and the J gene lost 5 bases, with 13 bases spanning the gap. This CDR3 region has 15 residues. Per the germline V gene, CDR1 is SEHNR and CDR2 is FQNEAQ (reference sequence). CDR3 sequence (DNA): TGTGCCAGCAGCTTCCGAGGATTCGAGACCGGGGAGCTGTTTTTT. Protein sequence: CASSFRGFETGELFF.

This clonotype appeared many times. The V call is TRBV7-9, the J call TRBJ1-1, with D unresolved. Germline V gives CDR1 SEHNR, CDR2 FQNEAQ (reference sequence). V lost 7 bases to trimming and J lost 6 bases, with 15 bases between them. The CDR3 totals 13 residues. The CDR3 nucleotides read TGTGCCAGCACCCTCACGGAGGGCTCTGAAGCTTTCTTT. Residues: CASTLTEGSEAFF.

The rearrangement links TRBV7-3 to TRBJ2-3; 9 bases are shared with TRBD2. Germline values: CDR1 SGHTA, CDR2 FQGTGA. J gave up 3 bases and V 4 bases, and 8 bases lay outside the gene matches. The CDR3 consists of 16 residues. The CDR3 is CASSSVVAGVTDTQYF. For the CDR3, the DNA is TGTGCCAGCAGCTCAGTGGTAGCGGGGGTAACAGATACGCAGTATTTT. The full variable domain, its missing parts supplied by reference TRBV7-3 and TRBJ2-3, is GAGVSQTPSNKVTEKGKYVELRCDPISGHTALYWYRQSLGQGPEFLIYFQGTGAADDSGLPNDRFFAVRPEGSVSTLKIQRTERGDSAVYLCASSSVVAGVTDTQYFGPGTRLTVL.

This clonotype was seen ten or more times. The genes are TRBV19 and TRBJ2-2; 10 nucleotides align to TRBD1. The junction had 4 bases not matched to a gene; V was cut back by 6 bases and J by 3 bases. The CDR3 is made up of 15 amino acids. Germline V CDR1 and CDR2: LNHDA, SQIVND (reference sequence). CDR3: CASSLTGGDTGELFF. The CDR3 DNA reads TGTGCCAGTAGCCTGACAGGGGGCGACACCGGGGAGCTGTTTTTT.

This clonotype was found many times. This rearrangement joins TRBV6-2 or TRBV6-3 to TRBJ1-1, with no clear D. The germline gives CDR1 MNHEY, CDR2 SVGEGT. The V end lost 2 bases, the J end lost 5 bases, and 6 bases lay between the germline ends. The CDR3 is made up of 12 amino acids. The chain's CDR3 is CASSYPPTEAFF. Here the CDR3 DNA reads TGTGCCAGCAGTTACCCACCAACTGAAGCTTTCTTT.

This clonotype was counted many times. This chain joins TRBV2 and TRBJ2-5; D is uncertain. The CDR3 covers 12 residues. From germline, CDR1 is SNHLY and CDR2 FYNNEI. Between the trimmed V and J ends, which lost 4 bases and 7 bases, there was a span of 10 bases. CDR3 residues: CASSADLGTQYF. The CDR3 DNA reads TGTGCCAGCAGTGCTGATCTCGGGACCCAGTACTTC. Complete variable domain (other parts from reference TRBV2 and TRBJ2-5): EPEVTQTPSHQVTQMGQEVILRCVPISNHLYFYWYRQILGQKVEFLVSFYNNEISEKSEIFDDQFSVERPDGSNFTLKIRSTKLEDSAMYFCASSADLGTQYFGPGTRLLVL.

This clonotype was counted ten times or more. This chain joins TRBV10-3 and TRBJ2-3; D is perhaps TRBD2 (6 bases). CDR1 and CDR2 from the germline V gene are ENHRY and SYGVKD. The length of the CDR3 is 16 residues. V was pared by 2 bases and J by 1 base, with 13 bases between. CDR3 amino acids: CAISEHGGERTDTQYF. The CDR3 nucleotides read TGTGCCATCAGTGAGCACGGGGGAGAGCGCACAGATACGCAGTATTTT.

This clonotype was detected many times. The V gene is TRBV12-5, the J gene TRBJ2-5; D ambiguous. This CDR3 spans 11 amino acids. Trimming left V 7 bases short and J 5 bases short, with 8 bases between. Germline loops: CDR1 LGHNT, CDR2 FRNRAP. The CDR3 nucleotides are TGTGCTAGTGACCAGAAGGAGACCCAGTACTTC. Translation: CASDQKETQYF.

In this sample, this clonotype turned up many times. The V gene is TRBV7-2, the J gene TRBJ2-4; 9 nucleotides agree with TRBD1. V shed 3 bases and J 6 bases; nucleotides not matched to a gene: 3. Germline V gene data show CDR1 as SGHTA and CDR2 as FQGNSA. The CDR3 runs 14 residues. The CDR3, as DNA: TGTGCCAGCAGCTTTTCGGGACAGGGAAACATTCAGTACTTC. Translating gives CASSFSGQGNIQYF. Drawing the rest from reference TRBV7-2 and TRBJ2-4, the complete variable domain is GAGVSQSPSNKVTEKGKDVELRCDPISGHTALYWYRQSLGQGLEFLIYFQGNSAPDKSGLPSDRFSAERTGGSVSTLTIQRTQQEDSAVYLCASSFSGQGNIQYFGAGTRLSVL.

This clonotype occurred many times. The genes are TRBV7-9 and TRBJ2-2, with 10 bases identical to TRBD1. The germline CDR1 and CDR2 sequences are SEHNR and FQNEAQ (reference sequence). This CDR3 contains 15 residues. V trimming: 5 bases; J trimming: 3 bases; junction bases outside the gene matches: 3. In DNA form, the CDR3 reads TGTGCCAGCAGCCAAGGGACAGGGGACACCGGGGAGCTGTTTTTT. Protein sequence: CASSQGTGDTGELFF.

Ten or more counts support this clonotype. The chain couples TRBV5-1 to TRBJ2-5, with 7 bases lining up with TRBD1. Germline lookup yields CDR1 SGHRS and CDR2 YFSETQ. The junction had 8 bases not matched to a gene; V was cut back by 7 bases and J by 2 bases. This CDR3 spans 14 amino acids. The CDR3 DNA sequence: TGCGCCAGCGCCACAGGGGCCGGTCAAGAGACCCAGTACTTC. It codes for CASATGAGQETQYF.

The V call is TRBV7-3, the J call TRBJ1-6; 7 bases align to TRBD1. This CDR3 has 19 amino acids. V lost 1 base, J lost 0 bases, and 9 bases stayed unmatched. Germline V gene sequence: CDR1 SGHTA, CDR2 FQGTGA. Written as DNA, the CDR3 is TGTGCCAGCAGCTTAAAAGTTTCGTGGGACAGCTCCTATAATTCACCCCTCCACTTT. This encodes CASSLKVSWDSSYNSPLHF.

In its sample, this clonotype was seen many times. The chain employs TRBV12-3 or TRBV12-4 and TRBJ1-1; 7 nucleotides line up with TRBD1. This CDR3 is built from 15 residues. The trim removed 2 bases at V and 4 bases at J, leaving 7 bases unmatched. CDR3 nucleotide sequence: TGTGCCAGCAGTTTAAGACAGGGACGGGGCACTGAAGCTTTCTTT. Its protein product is CASSLRQGRGTEAFF.